These 18 T cell receptor beta chains came from one sample sequenced in a study of T-cell reconstitution after alpha-beta-depleted transplantation in children. A TCRbeta library incorporating unique molecular identifiers was prepared. TCRdb reanalysed the PCR reads using MiXCR and keeps one entry per CDR3 protein. The sample contains 640,000 or so distinct CDR3 sequences, roughly 15% of which appear only once. Sequences were derived from PBMCs from the stem cell graft donor, sampled from the stem cell graft. Receptors originate from a human donor who donated a stem cell graft to a child with acute myeloid leukemia.

On this clonotype: The germline gene is not matched at one end of the junction; a read error may be the cause. The chain carries TRBV10-3 and TRBJ1-1; possible D gene TRBD1, 6 bases. This CDR3 spans 15 amino acids. CDR1 is ENHRY, CDR2 SYGVKD, per germline. The CDR3: CATSESVTGKTEAFF. CDR3 bases: TGTGCCACCAGTGAGTCGGTCACAGGGAAAACTGAAGCTTTCTTT.

The table lists this clonotype with many counts. The V gene is TRBV7-3, the J gene TRBJ1-2; D unclear. This CDR3 has 13 residues. Germline V CDR1 and CDR2: SGHTA, FQGTGA. Trimming pared 2 bases from V and 8 bases from J, leaving 12 bases between. CDR3 DNA: TGTGCCAGCAGCTTAGTGGCCGCGGAAGGCTACACCTTC. Translated: CASSLVAAEGYTF.

In its sample, this clonotype was seen a few times. The chain combines TRBV7-2 with TRBJ2-7; the D is unclear. This CDR3 has 15 residues. V lost 3 bases to trimming and J lost 2 bases, with 14 bases between them. Germline values: CDR1 SGHTA, CDR2 FQGNSA. CDR3 residues: CASSLTTFSTYEQYF. CDR3 in DNA: TGTGCCAGCAGCTTGACCACCTTTAGCACCTACGAGCAGTACTTC.

This clonotype has more than one count but fewer than ten. The chain links TRBV27 to TRBJ2-7, with no clear D. Looked up from germline, CDR1 is MNHEY and CDR2 is SMNVEV (reference sequence). CDR3 length: 13 amino acids. Trimming removed 8 bases from V and 0 bases from J, with 11 bases in between. For the CDR3, the DNA is TGTGCCAGCTCTTATGACATCTCCTACGAGCAGTACTTC. Translation gives CASSYDISYEQYF.

This clonotype was seen many times. V is TRBV20-1 and J is TRBJ2-7, with TRBD1 matching 9 bases. In germline, CDR1 is DFQATT, CDR2 SNEGSKA (reference sequence). The CDR3 is made up of 15 amino acids. V was clipped by 0 bases and J by 3 bases; unmatched bases: 6. The CDR3 spells CSARDWKGQGYEQYF. CDR3 coding DNA: TGCAGTGCTAGAGATTGGAAGGGACAGGGCTACGAGCAGTACTTC.

The table lists this clonotype with many counts. V is TRBV7-2 and J is TRBJ2-1; the D is unclear. Looked up from germline, CDR1 is SGHTA and CDR2 is FQGNSA. The CDR3 is made up of 13 amino acids. With 0 bases removed from V and 6 bases from J, the gap between germline ends came to 6 bases. The CDR3 sequence: CASSLAHANEQFF. Here the CDR3 DNA reads TGTGCCAGCAGCTTAGCCCACGCCAATGAGCAGTTCTTC.

The gene calls are TRBV7-9 and TRBJ1-1, with D hard to call. The CDR3 runs 14 residues. The V end lost 5 bases, the J end lost 1 base, and 11 bases lay between the germline ends. The germline V gene has CDR1 SEHNR and CDR2 FQNEAQ (reference sequence). The CDR3: CASSAGSANTEAFF. Written as DNA, the CDR3 is TGTGCCAGCAGCGCCGGGTCGGCGAACACTGAAGCTTTCTTT.

This clonotype was seen a handful of times. CDR3 amino acids: CSARDTRDERYEQYF. CDR3 coding DNA: TGCAGTGCTAGAGATACCCGGGACGAGAGGTACGAGCAGTACTTC. This chain connects TRBV20-1 to TRBJ2-7; D tentatively reads TRBD1 or TRBD2 (5 bases each). Trimming shortened V by 0 bases and J by 4 bases, and 16 bases separated the two germline ends. The V gene's germline CDR1 is DFQATT and CDR2 SNEGSKA (reference sequence). CDR3 length equals 15 residues.

The V gene is TRBV10-2, the J gene TRBJ1-4; 7 bases line up with TRBD1. The ends lost 3 bases at V and 8 bases at J; junction bases unmatched: 6. Germline-derived CDR1 and CDR2 are WSHSY and SAAADI. This CDR3 is 14 amino acids long. This CDR3 reads CASSEDREREKLFF. In DNA, the CDR3 is TGCGCCAGCAGTGAAGACAGGGAGAGAGAAAAACTGTTTTTT.

The genes are TRBV20-1 and TRBJ2-4, with D perhaps matching TRBD2 (6 bases). Germline V gene lookup returns CDR1 DFQATT and CDR2 SNEGSKA (reference sequence). The CDR3 runs 14 residues. V lost 3 bases to trimming and J lost 7 bases, with 16 bases between them. CDR3 coding DNA: TGCAGTGCTAGGCATACGGGGAGGTTGAACATTCAGTACTTC. Its protein is CSARHTGRLNIQYF.

This clonotype was recorded many times. As DNA, the CDR3 is TGCAGTGCTAGGGCACCGGGGACTTTCCAAGAGACCCAGTACTTC. Protein: CSARAPGTFQETQYF. The chain is built from TRBV20-1 and TRBJ2-5, with a possible D match to TRBD2 (6 bases). Germline V CDR1 and CDR2: DFQATT, SNEGSKA (reference sequence). The germline V and J ends were trimmed by 3 bases and 1 base, with 15 bases remaining between them. The CDR3 spans 15 residues.

This clonotype occurred a few times. The V gene is TRBV5-1, the J gene TRBJ2-1, with 9 bases matching TRBD1. V was pared by 4 bases and J by 0 bases, with 11 bases of the junction left unmatched. The CDR3 is made up of 18 amino acids. Germline CDR1 and CDR2: SGHRS and YFSETQ. The CDR3: CASSAQPGTGNSYNEQFF. CDR3 DNA sequence: TGCGCCAGCAGCGCACAACCCGGGACAGGGAACTCCTACAATGAGCAGTTCTTC.

This chain links TRBV7-3 with TRBJ2-1, with D possibly TRBD1 on 5 matching bases. The V gene's germline CDR1 is SGHTA and CDR2 FQGTGA. The CDR3 runs to 17 residues. V was trimmed by 0 bases and J by 7 bases, leaving 19 bases between them. CDR3 bases: TGTGCCAGCAGCTTAACTGTCGGATTGCAGGGTGTGAATGAGCAGTTCTTC. Its protein product is CASSLTVGLQGVNEQFF.

V is TRBV7-9 and J is TRBJ2-1, with D unresolved. Between the trimmed V and J ends, which lost 8 bases and 4 bases, there was a span of 12 bases. The germline CDR1 and CDR2 sequences are SEHNR and FQNEAQ (reference sequence). The CDR3 totals 13 residues. For the CDR3, the DNA is TGTGCCAGCGAAATTTCCGAATACAATGAGCAGTTCTTC. Protein product: CASEISEYNEQFF.

The V call is TRBV5-1, the J call TRBJ2-2; TRBD2 matches at 10 bases. The CDR3 loop spans 16 amino acids. The J segment lost 4 bases and the V segment lost 4 bases, leaving 7 bases of the junction unmatched. Per the germline V gene, CDR1 is SGHRS and CDR2 is YFSETQ. CDR3 DNA sequence: TGCGCCAGCAGCCACCCAAGCGGGGGGGGCACCGGGGAGCTGTTTTTT. Amino acid sequence: CASSHPSGGGTGELFF.

This clonotype appeared a few times. The chain is built from TRBV5-1 and TRBJ1-2; D may be TRBD1 (5 bases). The V gene lost 2 bases and the J gene lost 0 bases, with 14 bases spanning the gap. Germline V gives CDR1 SGHRS, CDR2 YFSETQ. The CDR3 totals 16 residues. This chain's CDR3 is CASSFSLTEANYGYTF. The CDR3 region has the DNA TGCGCCAGCAGCTTCTCACTGACAGAAGCTAACTATGGCTACACCTTC.

The chain has TRBV7-8 and TRBJ2-7; D may be TRBD1 (5 bases). Between the trimmed V and J ends, which lost 2 bases and 5 bases, there was a span of 16 bases. This CDR3 region has 15 residues. Per germline, CDR1 SGHVS and CDR2 FQNEAQ. CDR3 region: CASSLNSGRVHEQYF. The CDR3 bases are TGTGCCAGCAGCTTAAACTCGGGCAGGGTCCACGAGCAGTACTTC.

This clonotype has a handful of counts. The chain has TRBV12-3 or TRBV12-4 and TRBJ1-1; D not certain. V lost 6 bases, J lost 0 bases, and 8 bases lay in between. There are 13 residues in the CDR3. The CDR3 DNA sequence: TGTGCCAGCAGAGGGCCGATGAACACTGAAGCTTTCTTT. It translates to CASRGPMNTEAFF.